A single sample gave rise to the 14 T cell receptor beta chains below, sequenced in a study of T cell clonality in common variable immunodeficiency. Sequencing used immunoSEQ multiplex PCR; TCRdb keeps in-frame clones, though not all of them. There are 40,000 to 60,000 clones in the sample, none observed a single time. The sample comprised peripheral blood mononuclear cells. The receptor set was obtained from a person aged 18 to 75 in good health.

In its sample, this clone was seen many times. With the read ending 3 residues before the CDR3 end, the germline J gene is used to fill in that end. V is TRBV7-3 and J is TRBJ2-7; TRBD1 aligns across 7 bases. CDR1 and CDR2 from the germline V gene are SGHTA and FQGTGA. V dropped 4 bases and J dropped 6; count of bases not matched to a gene: 3. The CDR3 is 12 residues long. The CDR3 bases that were read are TGTGCCAGCAGCTCCAACAGGGGCGAG. Its translation: CASSSNRGE. The CDR3 as a whole reads CASSSNRGEQYF.

This clone was counted many times. The CDR3 extends 3 residues past the end of the read, so its final part is completed from the germline J gene. The gene calls are TRBV29-1 and TRBJ2-7; TRBD1 is a possible D gene (6 bases). Deletions cut 4 bases from V and 6 bases from J, with 10 bases between. This CDR3 spans 11 amino acids. CDR1 SQVTM and CDR2 ANQGSEA come from the germline V gene. The CDR3 protein is CSVAWGREQYF. Incomplete CDR3 DNA: TGCAGCGTTGCTTGGGGGCGCGAG.

Many counts were recorded for this clone. The CDR3 end lies 3 residues beyond the end of the read and is filled in from the germline J gene. The chain employs TRBV10-3 and TRBJ2-6; TRBD2 agrees at 12 bases. V trimming: 4 bases; J trimming: 4 bases; junction bases outside the gene matches: 5. Germline V gene data show CDR1 as ENHRY and CDR2 as SYGVKD. The CDR3 consists of 17 residues. The CDR3 region is CAISAASGGGGANVLTF. CDR3 bases read: TGTGCCATCAGTGCGGCTAGCGGGGGGGGCGGGGCCAACGTC.

This clone appeared many times. Sequencing ends 3 residues short of the CDR3 end; the germline J gene provides the rest. This rearrangement joins TRBV5-1 to TRBJ2-2; 12 bases are shared with TRBD2. The V gene's germline CDR1 is SGHRS and CDR2 YFSETQ. V gave up 4 bases and J gave up 5 bases; unmatched junction bases: 3. The CDR3 runs to 15 residues. The CDR3 is CASSPGTSGTGELFF. Incomplete CDR3 DNA: TGCGCCAGCAGCCCCGGGACTAGCGGGACCGGGGAG.

This clone was counted ten times or more. The read ends 3 residues early relative to the CDR3; the germline J gene fills the gap. This chain uses TRBV19 with TRBJ1-1; 7 bases line up with TRBD1. This CDR3 contains 15 residues. After removal of 6 bases from V and 3 bases from J, the junction contained 10 bases not matched to a gene. Germline V CDR1 and CDR2: LNHDA, SQIVND (reference sequence). The covered CDR3 bases are TGTGCCAGTAGCAATCCGGGACAGACGGACACTGAA. It yields the protein CASSNPGQTDTE. The entire CDR3 protein reads CASSNPGQTDTEAFF.

This clone occurred many times. The CDR3 extends 3 residues past the end of the read, so its final part is completed from the germline J gene. The rearrangement links TRBV7-2 to TRBJ1-5; D is possibly TRBD1 (5 bases). The ends were cut back, 5 bases at V and 9 bases at J, with 11 bases in the middle. Germline CDR1 is SGHTA and CDR2 is FQGNSA. The CDR3 is 12 amino acids. The CDR3 DNA, read in part, is TGTGCCAGCAGCCAGGGCGCTCTGCCC. Translating gives CASSQGALP. The whole CDR3 region reads CASSQGALPQHF.

This clone has more than one count but fewer than ten. With a much larger clone just one base away, this may be a read error. The read gets to within 3 residues of the CDR3 end, and the germline J gene fills in the rest. The sample has other DNA sequences that encode this CDR3 too. The V and J genes are TRBV19 and TRBJ2-5, with D tentatively TRBD1 (6 bases). CDR3 length: 14 residues. Germline V gene sequence: CDR1 LNHDA, CDR2 SQIVND (reference sequence). CDR3 DNA, as far as it was read: TGTGCCAGCAGTATTATTGGGGGCTGGGAGACC. It specifies CASSIIGGWET. The full CDR3 protein reads CASSIIGGWETQYF. The whole variable domain, filled in from reference TRBV19 and TRBJ2-5, reads DGGITQSPKYLFRKEGQNVTLSCEQNLNHDAMYWYRQDPGQGLRLIYYSQIVNDFQKGDIAEGYSVSREKKESFPLTVTSAQKNPTAFYLCASSIIGGWETQYFGPGTRLLVL.

This clone was counted ten times or more. CDR3 DNA, as far as it was read: TGTGCCAGCAGCTTAGCACAGGGGGTGGGCACTGAA. This translates into CASSLAQGVGTE. The full CDR3 sequence reads CASSLAQGVGTEAFF. This chain uses TRBV7-6 with TRBJ1-1, with 8 bases lining up with TRBD1. The read gets to within 3 residues of the CDR3 end, and the germline J gene fills in the rest. Trimming at V came to 0 bases and at J to 4 bases, leaving 4 bases not matched to a gene. Germline values: CDR1 SGHVS, CDR2 FNYEAQ. The CDR3 sequence is 15 residues long.

Comment on this clone: Read data end 3 residues before the CDR3 end; the end is taken from the germline J gene. The chain has TRBV7-9 and TRBJ2-7; TRBD2 might be the D (6 bases). The CDR3 consists of 12 residues. V gave up 6 bases and J gave up 5 bases, with 11 bases separating them. Germline values: CDR1 SEHNR, CDR2 FQNEAQ (reference sequence). The sequenced part of the CDR3 DNA is TGTGCCAGCAGTCGGGACTTTAACGAG. Translated: CASSRDFNE. The whole CDR3 sequence is CASSRDFNEQYF.

The part of the CDR3 DNA that was read is TGTGCCAGCAGCTTAGTGGGGACAGGCTACGAC. Residues: CASSLVGTGYD. Given in full, the CDR3 is CASSLVGTGYDYTF. The rearrangement links TRBV7-9 to TRBJ1-2; 8 positions match TRBD1. The read comes to an end 3 residues before the CDR3 does, leaving the germline J gene to fill in the end. Germline V gene sequence: CDR1 SEHNR, CDR2 FQNEAQ (reference sequence). CDR3 length equals 14 residues.

This clone occurred many times. The sequenced fragment ends 3 residues before the CDR3 boundary, so the rest is inferred from the germline J gene. This chain connects TRBV6-2 or TRBV6-3 to TRBJ2-7; weak D call: TRBD1 (6 bases). The CDR3 sequence is 15 residues long. In germline, CDR1 is MNHEY, CDR2 SVGEGT. Between the trimmed V and J ends, which lost 5 bases and 3 bases, there was a span of 17 bases. The sequenced CDR3 bases are TGTGCCAGCAGTACCCGGGACATAAGTGTCTACGAG. It codes for CASSTRDISVYE. The full CDR3 protein reads CASSTRDISVYEQYF.

This clone has a handful of counts. The CDR3 goes on 3 residues after the read ends, and that part is filled in from the germline J gene. Other DNA sequences in the sample encode the same CDR3. The chain links TRBV6-1 to TRBJ2-1; 8 nucleotides align to TRBD1. This CDR3 is 13 amino acids long. Per the germline V gene, CDR1 is MNHNS and CDR2 is SASEGT. Trimming at V came to 3 bases and at J to 8 bases, leaving 3 bases not matched to a gene. CDR3 in amino acids: CASSERQGHEQFF. CDR3 DNA, as far as it was read: TGTGCCAGCAGTGAGAGACAGGGGCATGAG.

This clone was seen a handful of times. The junction departs from germline at one end; a sequencing error may be responsible. The observed sequence ends 3 residues before the CDR3 terminus, with the missing tail filled in from the germline J gene. The identical CDR3 is also encoded by other nucleotide sequences in the sample. V and J are TRBV30 and TRBJ1-3; 7 positions match TRBD1. Germline loops: CDR1 GTSNPN, CDR2 SVGIG (reference sequence). The CDR3 is made up of 13 amino acids. CDR3 amino acids: CAFTGETGNTIYF. Incomplete CDR3 DNA: TGTGCCTTTACAGGGGAAACTGGAAACACT.

This clone was counted many times. The sequenced part of the CDR3 DNA is TGCAGTGCTAGAGCCCCGGACAAGGGGGACACTGAA. This encodes CSARAPDKGDTE. The CDR3 as a whole reads CSARAPDKGDTEAFF. This chain links TRBV20-1 with TRBJ1-1, with TRBD1 as a possible D gene (6 bases). Read coverage stops 3 residues before the CDR3 terminus; the germline J gene supplies the remainder. Between the trimmed V and J ends, which lost 1 base and 3 bases, there was a span of 15 bases. CDR3 size: 15 residues. Germline CDR1 DFQATT, CDR2 SNEGSKA (reference sequence).